The 9 T cell receptor beta chains below all came from one sample that was sequenced in a study of CD8 T cells in ankylosing spondylitis. TCRdb called the 5' RACE reads again in MiXCR, with one record for every CDR3 protein. Here the sample spans around 160,000 distinct CDR3 sequences, 11% being singletons. The specimen was blood, either unsorted or a sorted T cell fraction (not recorded which). Receptors originate from a male donor with ankylosing spondylitis or in good health (not recorded which).

This clonotype was counted only a few times. The chain links TRBV5-1 to TRBJ2-1; D is unclear. The V gene's germline CDR1 is SGHRS and CDR2 YFSETQ. The CDR3 covers 13 residues. Between the trimmed V and J ends, which lost 2 bases and 10 bases, there was a span of 13 bases. In nucleotides, the CDR3 is TGCGCCAGCAGCTTAGTGGGGAACAGCGAGCAGTTCTTC. Its translation: CASSLVGNSEQFF. Together with reference TRBV5-1 and TRBJ2-1, the CDR3 gives the full variable domain: KAGVTQTPRYLIKTRGQQVTLSCSPISGHRSVSWYQQTPGQGLQFLFEYFSETQRNKGNFPGRFSGRQFSNSRSEMNVSTLELGDSALYLCASSLVGNSEQFFGPGTRLTVL.

This clonotype was seen ten or more times. J is TRBJ1-2 and V is TRBV6-1, with D perhaps matching TRBD1 (5 bases). The CDR3 spans 13 residues. Trimming took 2 bases from V and 7 from J, leaving 11 bases between them. CDR1 MNHNS and CDR2 SASEGT come from the germline V gene. The CDR3 DNA is TGTGCCAGCAGTGAAAATAGTGGGACTGGCTACACCTTC. Translating it yields CASSENSGTGYTF.

This clonotype was seen at least ten times. The CDR3 sequence: CASSLRGGNTEAFF. The CDR3 DNA reads as TGTGCCAGCAGCCTCAGGGGAGGGAACACTGAAGCTTTCTTT. The chain combines TRBV6-1 with TRBJ1-1; tentatively, D is TRBD1 (6 bases). Trimming shortened V by 6 bases and J by 1 base, and 12 bases separated the two germline ends. This CDR3 region has 14 residues. Germline lookup yields CDR1 MNHNS and CDR2 SASEGT.

This clonotype was seen repeatedly, ten times or more. V is TRBV6-1 and J is TRBJ2-2; 7 nucleotides align to TRBD1. This CDR3 spans 14 amino acids. Germline V gene data show CDR1 as MNHNS and CDR2 as SASEGT. The J segment lost 0 bases and the V segment lost 6 bases, leaving 1 base of the junction unmatched. The CDR3 sequence: CASRTGTNTGELFF. For the CDR3, the DNA is TGTGCCAGCAGGACAGGGACGAACACCGGGGAGCTGTTTTTT.

This clonotype occurred many times. This sequence joins TRBV7-8 and TRBJ2-7, with 10 bases fitting TRBD1. CDR1 and CDR2 from the germline V gene are SGHVS and FQNEAQ. The CDR3 totals 17 residues. V lost 3 bases and J lost 5; bases outside the gene matches: 13. The chain's CDR3 is CASSFLLRDRGSNEQYF. The CDR3 bases are TGTGCCAGCAGCTTCTTGTTACGGGACAGGGGCAGCAACGAGCAGTACTTC.

V and J are TRBV6-2 or TRBV6-3 and TRBJ2-5; perhaps TRBD2 as D (6 bases). Germline V gene data show CDR1 as MNHEY and CDR2 as SVGEGT. The CDR3 totals 16 residues. Trimming pared 0 bases from V and 7 bases from J, leaving 18 bases between. The CDR3 is CASSYSKGGLTGTQYF. In nucleotides, the CDR3 is TGTGCCAGCAGTTACTCGAAAGGAGGGCTTACGGGGACCCAGTACTTC.

This clonotype was recorded at least ten times. This chain joins TRBV6-1 and TRBJ2-2; D unclear. Germline CDR1 reads MNHNS; CDR2 reads SASEGT. The germline V and J ends were trimmed by 6 bases and 3 bases, with 11 bases remaining between them. CDR3 length equals 14 residues. CDR3 loop: CASSPVGYTGELFF. Written as DNA, the CDR3 is TGTGCCAGCAGCCCCGTCGGGTACACCGGGGAGCTGTTTTTT.

This clonotype was seen only a few times. This rearrangement joins TRBV27 to TRBJ2-1; 8 bases map to TRBD1. J lost 9 bases, V lost 6 bases, and 10 bases had no gene match. The length of the CDR3 is 14 residues. The germline CDR1 and CDR2 sequences are MNHEY and SMNVEV (reference sequence). CDR3 DNA sequence: TGTGCCAGCAGGATTGGACAGGGAGTAACTGAGCAGTTCTTC. Protein product: CASRIGQGVTEQFF.

This chain uses TRBV24-1 with TRBJ2-3, with D possibly TRBD2 on 6 matching bases. This CDR3 has 14 residues. In germline, CDR1 is KGHDR, CDR2 SFDVKD. V was clipped by 9 bases and J by 2 bases, with 14 bases between them. The CDR3 DNA reads as TGTGCCACCTCCCGGAGGGGCTCCACAGATACGCAGTATTTT. This translates into CATSRRGSTDTQYF.